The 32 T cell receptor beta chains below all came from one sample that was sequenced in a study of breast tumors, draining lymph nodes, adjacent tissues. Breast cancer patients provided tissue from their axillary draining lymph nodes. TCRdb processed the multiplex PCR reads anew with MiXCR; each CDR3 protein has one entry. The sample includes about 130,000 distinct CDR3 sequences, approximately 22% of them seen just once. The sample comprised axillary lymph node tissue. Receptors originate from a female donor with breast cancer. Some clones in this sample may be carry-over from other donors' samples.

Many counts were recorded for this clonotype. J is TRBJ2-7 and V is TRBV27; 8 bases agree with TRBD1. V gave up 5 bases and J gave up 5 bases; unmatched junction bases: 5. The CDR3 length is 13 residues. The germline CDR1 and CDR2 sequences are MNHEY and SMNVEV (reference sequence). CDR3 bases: TGTGCCAGCAGTCCCCGACAGGGGCACGAGCAGTACTTC. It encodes CASSPRQGHEQYF.

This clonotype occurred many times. CDR3 nucleotide sequence: TGTGCCACCAGTGAGGGCGGAGGCTACGAGCAGTACTTC. Translation: CATSEGGGYEQYF. The V call is TRBV24-1, the J call TRBJ2-7, with a weak D call TRBD2 (5 bases). Germline V lookup: CDR1 KGHDR, CDR2 SFDVKD. Trimming removed 4 bases at V and 3 bases at J, with 9 bases between. This CDR3 region has 13 residues.

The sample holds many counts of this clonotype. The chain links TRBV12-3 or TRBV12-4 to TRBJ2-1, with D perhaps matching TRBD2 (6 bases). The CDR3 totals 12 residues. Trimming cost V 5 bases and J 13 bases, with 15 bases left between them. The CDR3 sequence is CASSPDPSVQFF. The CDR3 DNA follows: TGTGCCAGCAGTCCCGACCCTAGCGTCCAGTTCTTC.

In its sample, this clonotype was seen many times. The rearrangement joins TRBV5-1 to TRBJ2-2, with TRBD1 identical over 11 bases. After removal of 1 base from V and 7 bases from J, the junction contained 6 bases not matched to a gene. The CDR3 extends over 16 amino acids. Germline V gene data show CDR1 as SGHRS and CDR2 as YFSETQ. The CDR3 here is CASSLSGQGAIGELFF. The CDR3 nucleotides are TGCGCCAGCAGCTTGTCTGGACAGGGGGCTATCGGGGAGCTGTTTTTT.

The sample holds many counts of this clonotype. CDR3 loop: CAIGKLGGNEQFF. Written as DNA, the CDR3 is TGTGCCATCGGTAAACTCGGAGGCAATGAGCAGTTCTTC. The V call is TRBV27, the J call TRBJ2-1; a weak D match, TRBD2 (5 bases). This CDR3 contains 13 residues. Germline V CDR1 and CDR2: MNHEY, SMNVEV (reference sequence). V was trimmed by 10 bases and J by 6 bases, leaving 16 bases between them.

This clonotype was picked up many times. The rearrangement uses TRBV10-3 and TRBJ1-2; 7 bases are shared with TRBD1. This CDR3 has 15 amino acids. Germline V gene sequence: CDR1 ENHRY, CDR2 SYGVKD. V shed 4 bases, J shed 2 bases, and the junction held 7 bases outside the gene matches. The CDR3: CAISGQGKENYGYTF. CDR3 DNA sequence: TGTGCCATCAGTGGACAGGGTAAAGAGAACTATGGCTACACCTTC.

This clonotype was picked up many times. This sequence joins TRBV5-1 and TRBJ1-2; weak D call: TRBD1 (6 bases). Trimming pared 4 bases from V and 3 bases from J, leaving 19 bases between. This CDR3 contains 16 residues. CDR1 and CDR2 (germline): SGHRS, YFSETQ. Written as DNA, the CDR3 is TGCGCCAGCAGCGGGGGGGCGGGGGGCGACGACTATGGCTACACCTTC. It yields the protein CASSGGAGGDDYGYTF.

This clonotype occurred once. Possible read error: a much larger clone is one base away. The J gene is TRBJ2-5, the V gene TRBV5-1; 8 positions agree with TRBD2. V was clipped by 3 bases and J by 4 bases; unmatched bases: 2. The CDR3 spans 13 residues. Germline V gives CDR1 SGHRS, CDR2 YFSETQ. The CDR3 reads CASSSAGGETQYF. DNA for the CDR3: TGCGCCAGCAGCTCGGCGGGGGGAGAGACCCAGTACTTC.

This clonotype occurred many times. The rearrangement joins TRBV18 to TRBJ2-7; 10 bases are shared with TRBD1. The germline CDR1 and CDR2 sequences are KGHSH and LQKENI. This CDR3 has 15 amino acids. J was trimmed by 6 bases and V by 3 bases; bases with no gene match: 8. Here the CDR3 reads CASSPSGTGAGEQYF. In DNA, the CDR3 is TGTGCCAGCTCACCTTCCGGGACAGGGGCCGGCGAGCAGTACTTC.

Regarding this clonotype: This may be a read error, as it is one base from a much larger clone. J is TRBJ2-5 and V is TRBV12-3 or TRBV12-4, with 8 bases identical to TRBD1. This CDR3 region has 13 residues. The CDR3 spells CAGRRQGQETQYF. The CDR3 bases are TGTGCCGGCAGGCGACAGGGGCAAGAGACCCAGTACTTC.

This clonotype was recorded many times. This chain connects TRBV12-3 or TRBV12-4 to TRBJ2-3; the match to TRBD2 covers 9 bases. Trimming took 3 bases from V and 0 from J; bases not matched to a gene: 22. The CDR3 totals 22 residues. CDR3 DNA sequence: TGTGCCAGCAGTTTTCCCCGCGGGGTAGCGGGAGCCCATCGAACTAGCACAGATACGCAGTATTTT. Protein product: CASSFPRGVAGAHRTSTDTQYF.

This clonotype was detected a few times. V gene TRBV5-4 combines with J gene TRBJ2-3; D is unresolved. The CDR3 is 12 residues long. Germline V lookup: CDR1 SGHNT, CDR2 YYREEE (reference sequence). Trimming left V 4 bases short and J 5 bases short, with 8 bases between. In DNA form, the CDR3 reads TGTGCCAGCAGCCTCTGGGGAGATACGCAGTATTTT. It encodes CASSLWGDTQYF.

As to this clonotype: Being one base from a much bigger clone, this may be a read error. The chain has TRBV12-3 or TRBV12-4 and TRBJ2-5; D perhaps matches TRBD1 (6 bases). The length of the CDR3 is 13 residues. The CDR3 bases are TGTGTCAGCAGTCTCAGACAGGTTGAGACCCAGTACTTC. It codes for CVSSLRQVETQYF.

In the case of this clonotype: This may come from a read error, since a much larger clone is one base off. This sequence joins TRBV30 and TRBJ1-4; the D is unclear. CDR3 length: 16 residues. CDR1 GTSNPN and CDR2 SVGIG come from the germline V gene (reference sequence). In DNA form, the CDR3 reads TGTGCCTGGAGTGTACCGGGAGGTCGAACTAATGAAGAACTGTTTTTT. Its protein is CAWSVPGGRTNEELFF.

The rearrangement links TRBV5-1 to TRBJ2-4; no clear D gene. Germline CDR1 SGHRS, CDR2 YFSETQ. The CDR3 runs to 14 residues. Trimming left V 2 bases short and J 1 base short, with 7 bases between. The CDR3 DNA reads TGCGCCAGCAGCTTCGATGGTGCCAAAAACATTCAGTACTTC. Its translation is CASSFDGAKNIQYF.

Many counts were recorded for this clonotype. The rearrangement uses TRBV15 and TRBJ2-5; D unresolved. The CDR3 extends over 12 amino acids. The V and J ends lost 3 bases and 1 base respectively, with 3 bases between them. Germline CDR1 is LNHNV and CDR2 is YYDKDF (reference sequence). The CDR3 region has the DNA TGTGCCACCAGCAGGGGCCAAGAGACCCAGTACTTC. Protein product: CATSRGQETQYF. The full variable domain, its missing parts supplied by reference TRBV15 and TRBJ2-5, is DAMVIQNPRYQVTQFGKPVTLSCSQTLNHNVMYWYQQKSSQAPKLLFHYYDKDFNNEADTPDNFQSRRPNTSFCFLDIRSPGLGDTAMYLCATSRGQETQYFGPGTRLLVL.

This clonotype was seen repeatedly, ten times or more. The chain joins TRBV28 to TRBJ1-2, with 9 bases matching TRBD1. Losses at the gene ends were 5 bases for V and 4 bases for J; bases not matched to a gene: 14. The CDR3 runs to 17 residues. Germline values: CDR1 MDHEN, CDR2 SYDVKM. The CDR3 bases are TGTGCCAGCAGTCCAGCGGGACAGGGCCGACAGCTCTATGGCTACACCTTC. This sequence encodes CASSPAGQGRQLYGYTF.

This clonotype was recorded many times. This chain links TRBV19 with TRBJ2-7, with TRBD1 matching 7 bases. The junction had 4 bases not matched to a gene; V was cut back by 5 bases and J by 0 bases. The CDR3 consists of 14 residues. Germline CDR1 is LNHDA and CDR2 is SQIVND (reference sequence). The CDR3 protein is CASSQGQNSYEQYF. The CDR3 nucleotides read TGTGCCAGTAGTCAGGGACAGAACTCCTACGAGCAGTACTTC.

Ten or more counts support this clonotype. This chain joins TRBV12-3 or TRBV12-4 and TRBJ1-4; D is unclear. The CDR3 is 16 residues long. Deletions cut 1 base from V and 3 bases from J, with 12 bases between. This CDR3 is CASSLGIQLSNEKLFF. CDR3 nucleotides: TGTGCCAGCAGTTTAGGAATCCAACTCTCTAATGAAAAACTGTTTTTT.

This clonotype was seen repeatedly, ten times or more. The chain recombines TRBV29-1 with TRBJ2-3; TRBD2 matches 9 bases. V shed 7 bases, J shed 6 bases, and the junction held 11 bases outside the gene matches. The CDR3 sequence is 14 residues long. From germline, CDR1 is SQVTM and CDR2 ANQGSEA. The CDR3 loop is CSAETSGGWDTQYF. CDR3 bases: TGCAGCGCCGAGACTAGCGGTGGTTGGGATACGCAGTATTTT.

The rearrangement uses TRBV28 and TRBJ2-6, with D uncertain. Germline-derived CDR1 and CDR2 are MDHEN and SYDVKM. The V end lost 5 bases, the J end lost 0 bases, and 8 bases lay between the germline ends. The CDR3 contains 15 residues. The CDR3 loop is CASSQPGSGANVLTF. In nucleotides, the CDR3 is TGTGCCAGCAGTCAACCCGGCTCTGGGGCCAACGTCCTGACTTTC.

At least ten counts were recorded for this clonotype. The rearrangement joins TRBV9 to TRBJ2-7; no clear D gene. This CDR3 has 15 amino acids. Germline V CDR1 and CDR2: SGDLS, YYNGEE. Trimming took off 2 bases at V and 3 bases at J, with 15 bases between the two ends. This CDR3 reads CASSVGVDSSYEQYF. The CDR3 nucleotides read TGTGCCAGCAGCGTTGGGGTAGACTCGAGCTACGAGCAGTACTTC.

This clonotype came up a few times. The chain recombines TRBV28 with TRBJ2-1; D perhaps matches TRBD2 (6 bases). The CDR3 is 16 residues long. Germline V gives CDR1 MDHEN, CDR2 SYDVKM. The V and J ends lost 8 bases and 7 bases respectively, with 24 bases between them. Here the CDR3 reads CASGSFAGRLWNEQFF. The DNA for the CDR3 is TGTGCCAGCGGTTCTTTTGCGGGAAGGTTGTGGAATGAGCAGTTCTTC. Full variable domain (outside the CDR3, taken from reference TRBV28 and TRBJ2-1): DVKVTQSSRYLVKRTGEKVFLECVQDMDHENMFWYRQDPGLGLRLIYFSYDVKMKEKGDIPEGYSVSREKKERFSLILESASTNQTSMYLCASGSFAGRLWNEQFFGPGTRLTVL.

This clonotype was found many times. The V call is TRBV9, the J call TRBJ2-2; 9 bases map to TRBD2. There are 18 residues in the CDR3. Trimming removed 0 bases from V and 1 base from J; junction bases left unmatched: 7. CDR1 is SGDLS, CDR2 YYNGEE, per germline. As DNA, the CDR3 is TGTGCCAGCAGCGTAGTGATAGCGGGAGTATGGAACACCGGGGAGCTGTTTTTT. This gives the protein CASSVVIAGVWNTGELFF.

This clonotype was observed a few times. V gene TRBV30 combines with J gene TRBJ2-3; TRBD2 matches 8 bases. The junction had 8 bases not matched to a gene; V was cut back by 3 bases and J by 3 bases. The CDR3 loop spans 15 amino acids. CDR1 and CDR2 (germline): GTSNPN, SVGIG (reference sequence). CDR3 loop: CAWSEVLAGTDTQYF. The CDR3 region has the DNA TGTGCCTGGAGCGAGGTGTTAGCGGGAACAGATACGCAGTATTTT. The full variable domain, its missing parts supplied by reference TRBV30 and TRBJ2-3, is SQTIHQWPATLVQPVGSPLSLECTVEGTSNPNLYWYRQAAGRGLQLLFYSVGIGQISSEVPQNLSASRPQDRQFILSSKKLLLSDSGFYLCAWSEVLAGTDTQYFGPGTRLTVL.

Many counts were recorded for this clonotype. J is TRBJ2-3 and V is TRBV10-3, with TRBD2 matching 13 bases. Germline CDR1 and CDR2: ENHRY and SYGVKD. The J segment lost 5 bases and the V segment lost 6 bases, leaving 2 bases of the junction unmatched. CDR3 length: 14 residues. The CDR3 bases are TGTGCCATCAGGGGGACTAGCGGGAAAGATACGCAGTATTTT. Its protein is CAIRGTSGKDTQYF.

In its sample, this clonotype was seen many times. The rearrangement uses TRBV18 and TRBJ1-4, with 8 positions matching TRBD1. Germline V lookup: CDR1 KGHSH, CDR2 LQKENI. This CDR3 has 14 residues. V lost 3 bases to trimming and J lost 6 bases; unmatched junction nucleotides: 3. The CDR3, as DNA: TGTGCCAGCTCACCGGACAGGGTTTATGAAAAACTGTTTTTT. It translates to CASSPDRVYEKLFF.

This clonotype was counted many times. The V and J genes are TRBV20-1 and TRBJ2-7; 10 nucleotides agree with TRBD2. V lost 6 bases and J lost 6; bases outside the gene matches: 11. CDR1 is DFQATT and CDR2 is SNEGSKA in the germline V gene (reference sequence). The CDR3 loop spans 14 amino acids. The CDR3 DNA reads TGCAGTGCCCCACTCCTAGCGGGAGCTGGCGAGCAGTACTTC. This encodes CSAPLLAGAGEQYF.

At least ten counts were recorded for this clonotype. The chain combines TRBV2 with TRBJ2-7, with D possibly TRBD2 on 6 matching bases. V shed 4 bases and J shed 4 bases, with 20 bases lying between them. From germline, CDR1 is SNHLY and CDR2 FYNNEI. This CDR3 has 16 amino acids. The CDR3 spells CASSAGGGLSRYEQYF. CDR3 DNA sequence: TGTGCCAGCAGTGCCGGGGGTGGGCTATCGAGATACGAGCAGTACTTC.

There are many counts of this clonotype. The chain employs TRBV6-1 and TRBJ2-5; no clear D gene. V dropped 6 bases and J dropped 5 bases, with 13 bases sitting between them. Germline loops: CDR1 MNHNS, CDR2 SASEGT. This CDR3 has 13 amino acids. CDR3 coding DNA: TGTGCCAGCAGCTTAACCGGGTTGGAGACCCAGTACTTC. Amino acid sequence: CASSLTGLETQYF.

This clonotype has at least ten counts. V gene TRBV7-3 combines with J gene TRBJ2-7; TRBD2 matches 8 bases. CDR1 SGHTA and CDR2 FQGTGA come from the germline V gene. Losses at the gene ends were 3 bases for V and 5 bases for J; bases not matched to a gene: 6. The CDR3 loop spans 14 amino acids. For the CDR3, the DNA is TGTGCCAGCAGCTTGGGACTAGAGGGCCACGAGCAGTACTTC. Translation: CASSLGLEGHEQYF.

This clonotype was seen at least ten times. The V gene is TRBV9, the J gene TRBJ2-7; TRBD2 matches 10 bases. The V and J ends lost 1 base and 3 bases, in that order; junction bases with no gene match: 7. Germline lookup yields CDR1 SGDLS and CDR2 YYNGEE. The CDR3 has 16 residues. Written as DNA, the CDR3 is TGTGCCAGCAGCGTATCCCCTGCTAGCGGGAGCTACGAGCAGTACTTC. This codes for CASSVSPASGSYEQYF.